One T cell receptor (beta chain) is described in this entry. This entry comes from a study of blood T cell repertoires in COVID-19. For the study at large: There were acute and convalescent COVID-19 samples, and they came from the United States, Italy and Spain. From T cells, B-cell-depleted T cells, or PBMCs came the material, which was cDNA or gDNA.

Authors' analysis steps: Nucleated cell number was recorded as an estimate derived from reference gene primer amplification. Libraries were prepared by immunoSEQ multiplex PCR; TCRdb keeps only in-frame clonotypes and omits some of them. V, J and clone size reflect that table, while D and trimming were determined from the DNA. The sample records tens of thousands of clones, around 90% being singletons. The CDR3 totals 13 residues. V lost 6 bases and J 2 bases, leaving 10 bases between the germline ends. The germline V gene encodes CDR1 MGHDK and CDR2 SYGVNS. This clonotype was obtained from a human donor in a cohort sampled during active COVID-19. The chain links TRBV25-1 to TRBJ1-2; perhaps TRBD1 as D (5 bases). Material: peripheral blood. CDR3 in DNA: TGTGCCAGCAGGACAGATTCGAACTATGGCTACACCTTC. Its translation is CASRTDSNYGYTF.